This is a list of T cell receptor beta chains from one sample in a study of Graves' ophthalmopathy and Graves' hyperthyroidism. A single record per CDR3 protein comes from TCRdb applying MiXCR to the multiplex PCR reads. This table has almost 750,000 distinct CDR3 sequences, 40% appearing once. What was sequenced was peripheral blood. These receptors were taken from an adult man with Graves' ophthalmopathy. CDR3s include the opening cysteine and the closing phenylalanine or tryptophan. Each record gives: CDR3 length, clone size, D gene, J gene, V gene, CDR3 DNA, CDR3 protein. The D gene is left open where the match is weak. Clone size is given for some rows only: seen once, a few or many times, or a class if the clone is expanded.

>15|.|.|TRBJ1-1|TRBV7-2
TGTGCCATCAGCGCACCGGGACAAACGAACACTGAAGCTTTCTTT
CAISAPGQTNTEAFF
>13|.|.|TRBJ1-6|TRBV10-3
TGTGCCAGCAGGCCCGGGTATAATTCACCCCTCCACTTT
CASRPGYNSPLHF
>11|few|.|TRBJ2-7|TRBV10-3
TGTGCCATCAGTGAGCGCAATGAGCAGTACTTC
CAISERNEQYF
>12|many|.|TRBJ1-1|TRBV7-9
TGTGCCAGCAGAGTAGCCCGAGCTGAAGCTTTCTTT
CASRVARAEAFF
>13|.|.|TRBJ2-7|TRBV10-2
TGCGCCAGCAGTGAGCAGGGGATCGACGAGCAGTACTTC
CASSEQGIDEQYF
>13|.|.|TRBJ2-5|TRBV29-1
TGCAGCGCCGACCGGGGGGCCGGGAAGACCCAGTACTTC
CSADRGAGKTQYF
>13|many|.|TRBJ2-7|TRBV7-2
TGTGCCAGCCGCTTCCCGGGAAAAGATGAGCAGTACTTC
CASRFPGKDEQYF
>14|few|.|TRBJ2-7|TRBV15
TGTGCCACCAGCAGCTTAGCGGCCACCTACGAGCAGTACTTC
CATSSLAATYEQYF
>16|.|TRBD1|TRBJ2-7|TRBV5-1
TGCGCCGGCAGCCTTACGCCGGGACAGGGGACGATCGAGCAGTACTTC
CAGSLTPGQGTIEQYF
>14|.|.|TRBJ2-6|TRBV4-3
TGCGCCAGCAGCCAGATGGACGGGGCCAACGTCCTGACTTTC
CASSQMDGANVLTF
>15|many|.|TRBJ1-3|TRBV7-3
TGTGCCAGCAGCTTGGGACTTTCGAGTGGAAACACCATATATTTT
CASSLGLSSGNTIYF
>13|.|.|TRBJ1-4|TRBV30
TGTGCCTGGAGTTCTGGACGTAATGAAAAACTGTTTTTT
CAWSSGRNEKLFF
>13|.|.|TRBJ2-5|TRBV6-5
TGTGCCAGCAGCAATTTCGTTGGGGAGACCCAGTACTTC
CASSNFVGETQYF
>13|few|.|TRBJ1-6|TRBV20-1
TGCAGTGCTAGTGTGGGGTTTAGTTCACCCCTCCACTTT
CSASVGFSSPLHF
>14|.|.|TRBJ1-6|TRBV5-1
TGTGCCAGCAGCTTGGGAGACGGGGATTCACCCCTCCACTTT
CASSLGDGDSPLHF
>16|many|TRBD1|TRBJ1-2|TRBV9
TGTGCCAGCAGCCCTGGAACATTGGGACAGGGCTATGGCTACACCTTC
CASSPGTLGQGYGYTF
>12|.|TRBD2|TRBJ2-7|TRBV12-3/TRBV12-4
TGTGCCTGGGAGGGGAACTCCTACGAGCAGTACTTC
CAWEGNSYEQYF
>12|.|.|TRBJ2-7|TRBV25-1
TGTGCCAGCCAGCTGGGCGACTACGAGCAGTACTTC
CASQLGDYEQYF
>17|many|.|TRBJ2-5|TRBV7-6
TGTGCCAGCAGCTTAAGGAGAGGGTGGGGAGGCCAAGAGACCCAGTACTTC
CASSLRRGWGGQETQYF
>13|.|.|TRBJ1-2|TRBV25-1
TGTGCCAGCAAGGGCCTAGGTGTAGATGGCTACACCTTC
CASKGLGVDGYTF
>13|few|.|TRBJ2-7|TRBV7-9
TGTGCCAGCATCCCCACGAGCGGCTACGAGCAGTACTTC
CASIPTSGYEQYF
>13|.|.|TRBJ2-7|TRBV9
TGTGCCAGCAGCCCCCGGACAGTGGGGGAGCAGTACTTC
CASSPRTVGEQYF
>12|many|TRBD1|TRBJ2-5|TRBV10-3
TGTGCCATCAGCGGACAGGGAGAGACCCAGTACTTC
CAISGQGETQYF
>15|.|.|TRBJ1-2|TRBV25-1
TGTGCCAGCAGTTCCCCGGGAGCAGCCGCCTATGGCTACACCTTC
CASSSPGAAAYGYTF
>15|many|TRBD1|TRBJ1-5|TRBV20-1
TGCAGTGCTAGAGGGGGACAGGGGGCAGGGCAGCCCCAGCATTTT
CSARGGQGAGQPQHF
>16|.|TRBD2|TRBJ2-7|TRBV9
TGTGCCAGCAGCGCAGAGAGCGGGGGGGGCCTCTCCGAGCAGTACTTC
CASSAESGGGLSEQYF
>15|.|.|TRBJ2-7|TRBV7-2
TGTGCCAGCAGCCGCTCTAGGCAGGGCGGCTACGAGCAGTACTTC
CASSRSRQGGYEQYF
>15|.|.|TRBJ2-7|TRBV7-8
TGTGCCAGCAGCTTATATGGGGGAGGTGGCTACGAGCAGTACTTC
CASSLYGGGGYEQYF
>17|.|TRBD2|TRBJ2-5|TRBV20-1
TGCAGTGCTAGAGAAGGGGGAGCGGGGGTAATAGGAGAGACCCAGTACTTC
CSAREGGAGVIGETQYF
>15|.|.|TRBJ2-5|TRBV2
TGTGCCAGCAGTGCTAGGTCGGGACACCAAGAGACCCAGTACTTC
CASSARSGHQETQYF
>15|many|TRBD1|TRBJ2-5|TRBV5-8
TGTGCCAGCAGCTTAGGACAGGGGATCGCGGAGACCCAGTACTTC
CASSLGQGIAETQYF
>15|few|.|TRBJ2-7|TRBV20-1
TGCAGTGCTAGACTAACGCGGGCGCCCATGGGCGAGCAGTACTTC
CSARLTRAPMGEQYF
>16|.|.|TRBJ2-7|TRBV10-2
TGTGCCAGCAGTTACCCCGGTAGGGCGAGCTCCTACGAGCAGTACTTC
CASSYPGRASSYEQYF
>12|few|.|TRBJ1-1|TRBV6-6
TGTGCCAGCTCCGGACGGACCACTGAAGCTTTCTTT
CASSGRTTEAFF
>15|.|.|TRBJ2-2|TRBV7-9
TGTGCCAGCAGCAGCCGGGAGTTCCTAACCGGGGAGCTGTTTTTT
CASSSREFLTGELFF
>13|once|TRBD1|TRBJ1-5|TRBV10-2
TGCGCCAGTCGAGCCGGGACAGATAGCAATCAGCATTTT
CASRAGTDSNQHF
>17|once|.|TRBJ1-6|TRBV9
TGTGCCAGCAGTGCCCTTGGAGAAAGCTCCTATAATTCACCCCTCCACTTT
CASSALGESSYNSPLHF
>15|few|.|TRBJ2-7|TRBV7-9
TGTGCCAGCAGCTTTCATCGGGACGGGACCTACGAGCAGTACTTC
CASSFHRDGTYEQYF
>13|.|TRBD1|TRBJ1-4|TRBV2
TGTGCCAGCAGCAGACAGGGGACTGAAAAACTGTTTTTT
CASSRQGTEKLFF
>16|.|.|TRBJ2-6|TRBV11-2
TGTGCCAGCAGTTTCCCCATAAGCTCTGGGGCCAACGTCCTGACTTTC
CASSFPISSGANVLTF
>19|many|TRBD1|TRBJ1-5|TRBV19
TGTGCCAGTACCGATTCGGGGACAGGGGGCGCAGGGGGCAATCAGCCCCAGCATTTT
CASTDSGTGGAGGNQPQHF
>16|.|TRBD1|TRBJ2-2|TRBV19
TGTGCCAGTAGTATGAGCAGGGGGCAGGGCACCGGGGAGCTGTTTTTT
CASSMSRGQGTGELFF
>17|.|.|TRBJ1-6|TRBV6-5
TGTGCCAGCAGTCCAGGGAGTATCGGATCCTATAATTCACCCCTCCACTTT
CASSPGSIGSYNSPLHF
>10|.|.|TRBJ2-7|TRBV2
TGTGCCAGGTCCTCCTACGAGCAGTACTTC
CARSSYEQYF
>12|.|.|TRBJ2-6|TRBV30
TGTGCCTGGAACCCCAGAGGAGCACGACTGACTTTC
CAWNPRGARLTF
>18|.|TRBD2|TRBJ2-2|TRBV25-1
TGTGCCAGCAGCTTACAAGCGGGGGGGCTCTCGAACACCGGGGAGCTGTTTTTT
CASSLQAGGLSNTGELFF
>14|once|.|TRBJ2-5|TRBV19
TGTGCCTGGAGTGTCCGGGACGGCCAAGAGACCCAGTACTTC
CAWSVRDGQETQYF
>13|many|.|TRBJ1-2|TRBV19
TGTGCCAGTATGGGGGGAAACAACTATGGCTACACCTTC
CASMGGNNYGYTF
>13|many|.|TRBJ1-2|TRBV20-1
TGCAGTGCTAGAGTCCCAGAGAACTATGGCTACACCTTC
CSARVPENYGYTF
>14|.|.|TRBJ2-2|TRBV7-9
TGTGCCAGCAGCCGCAGGGAAGGCACCGGGGAGCTGTTTTTT
CASSRREGTGELFF
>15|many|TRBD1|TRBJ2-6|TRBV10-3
TGTGCCATCAGGGGACAGCTTTCTGGGGCCAACGTCCTGACTTTC
CAIRGQLSGANVLTF
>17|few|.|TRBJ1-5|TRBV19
TGTGCCAGTAGTACACACCGGGACACGAACGGCAATCAGCCCCAGCATTTT
CASSTHRDTNGNQPQHF
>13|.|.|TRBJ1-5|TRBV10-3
TGTGCCACGGAGGGGTTGGCCCAGAAGCCCCAGCATTTT
CATEGLAQKPQHF
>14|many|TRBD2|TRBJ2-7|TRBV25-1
TGTGCCAGCAGCCCCGCCCTAGCGGGAGGCGAGCAGTACTTC
CASSPALAGGEQYF
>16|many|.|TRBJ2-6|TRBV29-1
TGCAGCGTTGTGGGAGAGGCGTCCTCTGGGGCCAACGTCCTGACTTTC
CSVVGEASSGANVLTF
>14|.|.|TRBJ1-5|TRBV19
TGTGCCAGCAGTCAAGGACAGTTCGATCAGCCCCAGCATTTT
CASSQGQFDQPQHF
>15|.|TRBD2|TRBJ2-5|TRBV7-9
TGTGCCAGCAGCCCTAGCGGGGGGGCGCAAGAGACCCAGTACTTC
CASSPSGGAQETQYF
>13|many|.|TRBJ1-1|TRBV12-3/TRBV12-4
TGTGCCAGCAGCGGACACCAGAACACTGAAGCTTTCTTT
CASSGHQNTEAFF
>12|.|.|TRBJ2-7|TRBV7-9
TGTGCCAGCAGCTTGACGGGTTACGAGCTGTACTTC
CASSLTGYELYF
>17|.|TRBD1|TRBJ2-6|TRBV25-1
TGTGCCAGCTCTCCTTGGCAGGGGGCATCTGGGGCCAACGTCCTGACTTTC
CASSPWQGASGANVLTF